The 15 T cell receptor beta chains given below trace back to one sample, sequenced in a study of T cell responses to AZD1222 COVID-19 vaccine. Sequencing used immunoSEQ multiplex PCR; TCRdb keeps in-frame clones, though not all of them. The data contain approximately 120,000 clones, around 89% of them singletons. The material was peripheral blood, obtained on day 0 of AZD1222 vaccination. The receptors stem from an adult in good health.

V usage is TRBV20-1 and J usage is TRBJ2-3; 9 nucleotides agree with TRBD2. CDR1 is DFQATT and CDR2 is SNEGSKA in the germline V gene (reference sequence). CDR3 length equals 21 residues. V trimming: 3 bases; J trimming: 0 bases; junction bases outside the gene matches: 22. The CDR3 reads CSASGWGLFLAGTSSTDTQYF. CDR3 sequence (DNA): TGCAGTGCTAGTGGGTGGGGGTTGTTCCTAGCGGGGACATCTAGCACAGATACGCAGTATTTT.

On this clone itself: The sample contains more than one DNA sequence encoding this CDR3. The chain is built from TRBV9 and TRBJ2-5, with D unclear. The CDR3 has 14 amino acids. The ends were cut back, 0 bases at V and 2 bases at J, with 8 bases in the middle. The germline V gene has CDR1 SGDLS and CDR2 YYNGEE. The CDR3 DNA follows: TGTGCCAGCAGCGTAGGGCTGGGGCAAGAGACCCAGTACTTC. Residues: CASSVGLGQETQYF.

The V gene is TRBV2, the J gene TRBJ2-5; weak D call: TRBD2 (6 bases). V lost 1 base and J lost 6, with 12 bases in between. CDR1 SNHLY and CDR2 FYNNEI come from the germline V gene. CDR3 length: 14 residues. CDR3 sequence (DNA): TGTGCCAGCAGTGAAGATGGGGCGGGGAAGACCCAGTACTTC. This translates into CASSEDGAGKTQYF.

The rearrangement joins TRBV6-2 or TRBV6-3 to TRBJ1-4, with 8 bases fitting TRBD1. J lost 7 bases, V lost 4 bases, and 5 bases had no gene match. Germline CDR1 is MNHEY and CDR2 is SVGEGT. The CDR3 runs 14 residues. In DNA, the CDR3 is TGTGCCAGCAGTTTCCGGACAGGGACTGAAAAACTGTTTTTT. Translating gives CASSFRTGTEKLFF.

The sample holds one count of this clone. The CDR3 region is CASSPTGNFNYGYTF. The CDR3, as DNA: TGTGCCAGCAGCCCGACAGGAAATTTTAACTATGGCTACACCTTC. The J gene is TRBJ1-2, the V gene TRBV11-1, with D perhaps TRBD1 (6 bases). The CDR3 has 15 residues. Germline values: CDR1 SGHAT, CDR2 FQDESV (reference sequence). The V gene lost 5 bases and the J gene lost 1 base, with 14 bases spanning the gap.

As to this clone: The same CDR3 is also encoded by other DNA sequences in this sample. V usage is TRBV7-2 and J usage is TRBJ2-7, with TRBD2 matching over 13 bases. The CDR3 runs to 14 residues. V gave up 4 bases and J gave up 3 bases; unmatched junction bases: 0. Germline assignment: CDR1 SGHTA and CDR2 FQGNSA. The CDR3 region has the DNA TGTGCCAGCAGCTGGACTAGCGGGAGCTACGAGCAGTACTTC. Amino acid sequence: CASSWTSGSYEQYF.

This clone was observed a single time. This sequence joins TRBV2 and TRBJ2-1; 10 nucleotides agree with TRBD2. V gave up 6 bases and J gave up 4 bases; unmatched junction bases: 3. CDR3 size: 14 residues. Germline loops: CDR1 SNHLY, CDR2 FYNNEI. The CDR3 protein is CASRPAGGYNEQFF. DNA of the CDR3: TGTGCCAGCAGGCCAGCGGGAGGGTACAATGAGCAGTTCTTC.

The chain combines TRBV10-3 with TRBJ1-2; 7 bases are shared with TRBD1. J was trimmed by 2 bases and V by 10 bases; bases with no gene match: 4. The V gene's germline CDR1 is ENHRY and CDR2 SYGVKD. The CDR3 is 12 residues long. The CDR3, as DNA: TGTGCCACCAAGGGACAGAACTATGGCTACACCTTC. Protein: CATKGQNYGYTF.

The chain employs TRBV28 and TRBJ2-1, with 9 bases matching TRBD1. J was trimmed by 8 bases and V by 1 base; bases with no gene match: 9. The CDR3 totals 16 residues. Germline V gene data show CDR1 as MDHEN and CDR2 as SYDVKM. The CDR3 DNA reads TGTGCCAGCAGTTTATTCCGGGACAGGGTTGTCGATGAGCAGTTCTTC. This translates into CASSLFRDRVVDEQFF.

The chain uses TRBV19 and TRBJ2-7, with D perhaps TRBD1 (5 bases). The V gene lost 3 bases and the J gene lost 3 bases, with 9 bases spanning the gap. The CDR3 runs 13 residues. Germline CDR1 is LNHDA and CDR2 is SQIVND (reference sequence). The CDR3 loop reads CASSIQGVYEQYF. The CDR3 DNA is TGTGCCAGTAGTATTCAAGGGGTCTACGAGCAGTACTTC. The whole variable domain, remainder taken from reference TRBV19 and TRBJ2-7, is DGGITQSPKYLFRKEGQNVTLSCEQNLNHDAMYWYRQDPGQGLRLIYYSQIVNDFQKGDIAEGYSVSREKKESFPLTVTSAQKNPTAFYLCASSIQGVYEQYFGPGTRLTVT.

The chain carries TRBV19 and TRBJ2-7; possible D gene TRBD1, 6 bases. Germline V lookup: CDR1 LNHDA, CDR2 SQIVND (reference sequence). This CDR3 contains 14 residues. Trimming removed 5 bases at V and 0 bases at J, with 11 bases between. The CDR3 reads CASSLMDSSYEQYF. In DNA form, the CDR3 reads TGTGCCAGTAGTTTAATGGACAGCTCCTACGAGCAGTACTTC.

The genes are TRBV28 and TRBJ1-4; no definite D call. Germline CDR1 and CDR2: MDHEN and SYDVKM. The CDR3 consists of 13 residues. V was cut by 4 bases and J by 0 bases, with 3 bases left in between. Here the CDR3 DNA reads TGTGCCAGCAGTTCCGCAACTAATGAAAAACTGTTTTTT. This encodes CASSSATNEKLFF. The full variable domain, with the rest looked up from reference TRBV28 and TRBJ1-4, is DVKVTQSSRYLVKRTGEKVFLECVQDMDHENMFWYRQDPGLGLRLIYFSYDVKMKEKGDIPEGYSVSREKKERFSLILESASTNQTSMYLCASSSATNEKLFFGSGTQLSVL.

This chain connects TRBV9 to TRBJ2-5, with D possibly TRBD1 on 5 matching bases. Germline CDR1 is SGDLS and CDR2 is YYNGEE. V lost 3 bases and J 5 bases, leaving 5 bases between the germline ends. This CDR3 has 11 residues. Here the CDR3 reads CASSEGETQYF. The CDR3 DNA follows: TGTGCCAGCAGCGAGGGGGAGACCCAGTACTTC.

This sequence joins TRBV6-5 and TRBJ1-2; the D gene is possibly TRBD1 (6 bases). The CDR3 extends over 16 amino acids. Trimming left V 2 bases short and J 0 bases short, with 13 bases between. Germline-derived CDR1 and CDR2 are MNHEY and SVGAGI. CDR3 loop: CASSYLSGAANYGYTF. In DNA form, the CDR3 reads TGTGCCAGCAGTTACCTGTCAGGGGCCGCTAACTATGGCTACACCTTC.

This clone appeared a single time. The chain joins TRBV5-4 to TRBJ2-2; 13 bases fit TRBD2. The germline V gene has CDR1 SGHNT and CDR2 YYREEE (reference sequence). V was clipped by 2 bases and J by 4 bases; unmatched bases: 5. This CDR3 has 17 residues. The CDR3 DNA follows: TGTGCCAGCAGCTTTGGGACTAGCGGGACTGGCACCGGGGAGCTGTTTTTT. It specifies CASSFGTSGTGTGELFF.